A single sample gave rise to the 7 T cell receptor beta chains below, sequenced in a study of T cells in Graves' hyperthyroidism and ophthalmopathy. From RNA transcripts, TCR beta CDR3 regions were amplified. HTBI primers were the set used in a first-round RT-PCR of the TCR CDR3. TCRdb reanalysed the multiplex PCR reads using MiXCR and keeps one entry per CDR3 protein. The data contain approximately 200,000 distinct CDR3 sequences, about 17% of them singletons. What was sequenced was blood. All receptors derive from a middle-aged man with Graves' hyperthyroidism.

In this sample, this clonotype turned up many times. This chain's CDR3 is CASIGSLSSYNEQFF. The CDR3 bases are TGTGCCAGCATTGGGTCCCTAAGCTCCTACAATGAGCAGTTCTTC. This chain uses TRBV28 with TRBJ2-1; D not resolved. CDR1 and CDR2 (germline): MDHEN, SYDVKM. The V end lost 7 bases, the J end lost 0 bases, and 13 bases lay between the germline ends. This CDR3 contains 15 residues.

CDR3 region: CATGDKYFNEQFF. The CDR3 bases are TGTGCCACCGGGGACAAATATTTCAATGAGCAGTTCTTC. The chain has TRBV24-1 and TRBJ2-1, with D tentatively TRBD1 (6 bases). The V gene's germline CDR1 is KGHDR and CDR2 SFDVKD. This CDR3 comprises 13 residues. Trimming pared 9 bases from V and 6 bases from J, leaving 14 bases between.

The chain uses TRBV14 and TRBJ2-1, with 11 bases fitting TRBD1. J gave up 5 bases and V 3 bases, and 12 bases lay outside the gene matches. This CDR3 has 18 amino acids. Germline-derived CDR1 and CDR2 are SGHDN and FVKESK. CDR3 nucleotides: TGTGCCAGCAGCCACCTCCTAGGACAGGGGGCGGTGAACAATGAGCAGTTCTTC. Translated, it gives CASSHLLGQGAVNNEQFF. Variable domain in full (rest from reference TRBV14 and TRBJ2-1): EAGVTQFPSHSVIEKGQTVTLRCDPISGHDNLYWYRRVMGKEIKFLLHFVKESKQDESGMPNNRFLAERTGGTYSTLKVQPAELEDSGVYFCASSHLLGQGAVNNEQFFGPGTRLTVL.

The gene calls are TRBV19 and TRBJ2-7; 9 positions match TRBD1. Germline values: CDR1 LNHDA, CDR2 SQIVND (reference sequence). The CDR3 runs 16 residues. J gave up 4 bases and V 4 bases, and 11 bases lay outside the gene matches. The CDR3 sequence is CASSKLPGQGPYEQYF. As DNA, the CDR3 is TGTGCCAGTAGTAAATTACCGGGACAGGGTCCGTACGAGCAGTACTTC.

In its sample, this clonotype was seen many times. The chain employs TRBV4-3 and TRBJ1-1; 9 bases fit TRBD1. CDR3 length: 14 residues. V gave up 4 bases and J gave up 3 bases; unmatched junction bases: 3. The germline gives CDR1 LGHNA, CDR2 YSLEER. CDR3 nucleotide sequence: TGCGCCAGCAGCCGGGACAGGGATGACACTGAAGCTTTCTTT. Residues: CASSRDRDDTEAFF.

Many counts were recorded for this clonotype. The chain recombines TRBV20-1 with TRBJ2-5; D may match TRBD1 or TRBD2 (6 bases each). V lost 6 bases to trimming and J lost 4 bases, with 18 bases between them. CDR1 is DFQATT, CDR2 SNEGSKA, per germline (reference sequence). The CDR3 is 14 amino acids. In DNA, the CDR3 is TGCAGTGCCATAGGGCCTGGAGGGGGAGAGACCCAGTACTTC. Translation: CSAIGPGGGETQYF.

Many counts were recorded for this clonotype. The chain links TRBV5-1 to TRBJ2-3, with D perhaps TRBD2 (5 bases). Per the germline V gene, CDR1 is SGHRS and CDR2 is YFSETQ. The CDR3 length is 16 residues. V dropped 0 bases and J dropped 0 bases, with 11 bases sitting between them. CDR3 nucleotides: TGCGCCAGCAGCTTGGAGGGCGCGGGCAGCACAGATACGCAGTATTTT. This translates into CASSLEGAGSTDTQYF.